This TCR beta chain was captured in a study of blood T cell repertoires in COVID-19. Across the whole study: Samples came from the United States, Italy and Spain, spanning acute and convalescent COVID-19.

Assay: immunoSEQ multiplex PCR; the TCRdb copy retains only in-frame clones and omits some. The sample consists of roughly 100,000 clones, around four fifths of them appearing once. There are 16 residues in the CDR3. Germline-derived CDR1 and CDR2 are SNHLY and FYNNEI. With 4 bases removed from V and 6 bases from J, the gap between germline ends came to 16 bases. The sample comprised peripheral blood. The rearrangement joins TRBV2 to TRBJ1-6; weak D call: TRBD1 (5 bases). The TCR sequence derives from a man between 60 and 75 years old with active or convalescent COVID-19. The CDR3 coding sequence is TGTGCCAGCAGTGGAGGGGAGGCTCTTAGTAATTCACCCCTCCACTTT. Its protein is CASSGGEALSNSPLHF.